One and the same sample provided the 16 T cell receptor beta chains below, sequenced in a study of spatial heterogeneity in lung cancer. Time point reported: sample taken at primary tumor resection. Sequencing of whole RNA from tumor, nontumor lung or frozen PBMC involved no sorting. In TCRdb, the 5' RACE reads were re-called with MiXCR into one record per CDR3 protein. The sample records some 44,000 distinct CDR3 sequences, roughly 13% being singletons. The sequences come from PBMCs, collected at surgery. The receptors here all came from a male donor with early-stage non-small cell lung cancer.

There are many counts of this clonotype. The CDR3 DNA reads as TGTGCCAGCAGCTTAGGTATTCGCGATGAGCAGTTCTTC. Translating gives CASSLGIRDEQFF. V is TRBV7-6 and J is TRBJ2-1, with no clear D. Germline-derived CDR1 and CDR2 are SGHVS and FNYEAQ. Trimming removed 1 base at V and 8 bases at J, with 9 bases between. There are 13 residues in the CDR3.

This clonotype was detected a few times. The V gene is TRBV19, the J gene TRBJ2-1, with D perhaps being TRBD1 or TRBD2 (5 bases each). Germline assignment: CDR1 LNHDA and CDR2 SQIVND (reference sequence). Deletions cut 4 bases from V and 3 bases from J, with 13 bases between. This CDR3 has 15 amino acids. The CDR3 protein is CASSSSGTYYNEQFF. CDR3 sequence (DNA): TGTGCCAGTAGTAGTTCCGGGACGTACTACAATGAGCAGTTCTTC.

This clonotype was counted many times. The chain couples TRBV27 to TRBJ1-5; TRBD1 aligns across 7 bases. V lost 6 bases and J lost 5; bases outside the gene matches: 13. In germline, CDR1 is MNHEY, CDR2 SMNVEV (reference sequence). This CDR3 is built from 16 residues. This CDR3 reads CASSPYLDRVYQPQHF. The CDR3, as DNA: TGTGCCAGCAGCCCCTATCTCGACAGGGTTTATCAGCCCCAGCATTTT.

This clonotype showed up just a few times. V and J are TRBV7-9 and TRBJ2-1; weak D call: TRBD2 (5 bases). Trimming stripped 2 bases from V and 7 bases from J, with 12 bases between. Germline V gene lookup returns CDR1 SEHNR and CDR2 FQNEAQ (reference sequence). The CDR3 totals 14 residues. The CDR3 loop reads CASSLSGSRNEQFF. The CDR3 DNA reads as TGTGCCAGCAGCTTAAGCGGCAGTCGGAATGAGCAGTTCTTC. Full variable domain (remainder filled in from reference TRBV7-9 and TRBJ2-1): DTGVSQNPRHKITKRGQNVTFRCDPISEHNRLYWYRQTLGQGPEFLTYFQNEAQLEKSRLLSDRFSAERPKGSFSTLEIQRTEQGDSAMYLCASSLSGSRNEQFFGPGTRLTVL.

This chain joins TRBV2 and TRBJ2-3, with D unclear. This CDR3 comprises 11 residues. CDR1 is SNHLY and CDR2 is FYNNEI in the germline V gene. V was trimmed by 0 bases and J by 5 bases, leaving 0 bases between them. This CDR3 reads CASSEADTQYF. The CDR3 region has the DNA TGTGCCAGCAGTGAAGCAGATACGCAGTATTTT.

This clonotype has a handful of counts. The chain couples TRBV20-1 to TRBJ2-2; TRBD2 aligns across 7 bases. The CDR3 contains 16 residues. V trimming: 6 bases; J trimming: 0 bases; junction bases outside the gene matches: 10. CDR1 and CDR2 (germline): DFQATT, SNEGSKA (reference sequence). As DNA, the CDR3 is TGCAGTGCGCCCGCGCGGGCGGGAGCGAACACCGGGGAGCTGTTTTTT. It yields the protein CSAPARAGANTGELFF.

This clonotype was seen many times. The chain is built from TRBV6-1 and TRBJ1-2; D unclear. The V gene's germline CDR1 is MNHNS and CDR2 SASEGT. The CDR3 spans 16 residues. The ends were cut back, 2 bases at V and 3 bases at J, with 16 bases in the middle. This chain's CDR3 is CASSEWKVGSDYGYTF. The CDR3 DNA reads TGTGCCAGCAGTGAATGGAAGGTCGGATCGGACTATGGCTACACCTTC.

V usage is TRBV28 and J usage is TRBJ2-2; D remains ambiguous. The CDR3 length is 14 residues. Germline V gives CDR1 MDHEN, CDR2 SYDVKM. Trimming stripped 8 bases from V and 3 bases from J, with 13 bases between. The CDR3 loop reads CASAIHGYTGELFF. The CDR3 coding sequence is TGTGCCAGCGCAATCCATGGGTACACCGGGGAGCTGTTTTTT.

The table lists this clonotype with a few counts. CDR3 region: CASSHRQIAEKLFF. CDR3 in DNA: TGTGCCAGCAGTCATCGACAGATCGCTGAAAAACTGTTTTTT. The chain has TRBV5-6 and TRBJ1-4, with TRBD1 as a possible D gene (5 bases). V was clipped by 5 bases and J by 7 bases, with 15 bases between them. Germline-derived CDR1 and CDR2 are SGHDT and YYEEEE. The length of the CDR3 is 14 residues. Variable domain in full (rest from reference TRBV5-6 and TRBJ1-4): DAGVTQSPTHLIKTRGQQVTLRCSPKSGHDTVSWYQQALGQGPQFIFQYYEEEERQRGNFPDRFSGHQFPNYSSELNVNALLLGDSALYLCASSHRQIAEKLFFGSGTQLSVL.

In this sample, this clonotype turned up a few times. This chain uses TRBV7-9 with TRBJ2-7; D unresolved. Germline loops: CDR1 SEHNR, CDR2 FQNEAQ (reference sequence). The CDR3 length is 16 residues. With 3 bases removed from V and 1 base from J, the gap between germline ends came to 16 bases. CDR3 coding DNA: TGTGCCAGCAGCTTGGCTGGCAGCTATCCGTCCTACGAGCAGTACTTC. Translation gives CASSLAGSYPSYEQYF.

CDR3 in amino acids: CASSARTPPQETQYF. In DNA form, the CDR3 reads TGTGCCAGCAGTGCCCGGACCCCGCCCCAAGAGACCCAGTACTTC. The rearrangement links TRBV6-6 to TRBJ2-5; no reliable D call. The germline CDR1 and CDR2 sequences are MNHNY and SVGAGI (reference sequence). The CDR3 extends over 15 amino acids. V lost 5 bases and J 1 base, leaving 14 bases between the germline ends.

The chain joins TRBV6-2 or TRBV6-3 to TRBJ2-7; TRBD1 or TRBD2 may be the D gene (5 bases each). The CDR3 runs to 15 residues. Germline V gives CDR1 MNHEY, CDR2 SVGEGT. V lost 7 bases and J 3 bases, leaving 19 bases between the germline ends. The DNA for the CDR3 is TGTGCCAGCATCCCCGAAGGGACCAGGGTCTACGAGCAGTACTTC. Translation: CASIPEGTRVYEQYF.

This chain connects TRBV12-3 or TRBV12-4 to TRBJ2-2, with D tentatively TRBD1 or TRBD2 (5 bases each). Trimming took off 4 bases at V and 5 bases at J, with 11 bases between the two ends. The CDR3 loop spans 14 amino acids. Written as DNA, the CDR3 is TGTGCCAGCAGTTGGACGGGGACGACCGGGGAGCTGTTTTTT. This gives the protein CASSWTGTTGELFF.

This clonotype was seen more than once but under ten times. The J gene is TRBJ2-7, the V gene TRBV29-1; the D gene is possibly TRBD2 (5 bases). V gave up 7 bases and J gave up 0 bases, with 16 bases separating them. Looked up from germline, CDR1 is SQVTM and CDR2 is ANQGSEA. The CDR3 runs 14 residues. For the CDR3, the DNA is TGCAGCGCCCTCCGCTTCGGGGACTCCTACGAGCAGTACTTC. This codes for CSALRFGDSYEQYF.

The chain joins TRBV7-2 to TRBJ2-5, with D uncertain. The V end lost 1 base, the J end lost 5 bases, and 11 bases lay between the germline ends. Germline CDR1 is SGHTA and CDR2 is FQGNSA. The CDR3 covers 14 residues. The CDR3 sequence: CASSLVFSWETQYF. The DNA of the CDR3 is TGTGCCAGCAGCTTAGTCTTCTCCTGGGAGACCCAGTACTTC.

The table lists this clonotype with a few counts. The chain couples TRBV2 to TRBJ1-1; 8 bases are a match to TRBD1. This CDR3 contains 16 residues. The germline V gene encodes CDR1 SNHLY and CDR2 FYNNEI. The V and J ends lost 6 bases and 4 bases, in that order; junction bases with no gene match: 13. The CDR3 protein is CASRDRDPSRGTEAFF. In nucleotides, the CDR3 is TGTGCCAGCAGGGACAGGGATCCCTCAAGAGGCACTGAAGCTTTCTTT.